This passage covers 27 T cell receptor beta chains from one sample sequenced in a study of T cells after somatic rescue of genetic block. Measured with immunoSEQ multiplex PCR; TCRdb has only the in-frame clones, and not every one. This sample has 110,000 or so clones, with over 80% found just once. The sample taken for sequencing was peripheral blood mononuclear cells (PBMCs). Source of these receptors: a woman aged 18-29 years.

The chain has TRBV7-9 and TRBJ2-2; 8 positions agree with TRBD1. V shed 1 base and J 3 bases; nucleotides not matched to a gene: 1. The CDR3 contains 15 residues. Germline values: CDR1 SEHNR, CDR2 FQNEAQ (reference sequence). The CDR3 bases are TGTGCCAGCAGCTTAGTGACAGGGGACACCGGGGAGCTGTTTTTT. Translated, it gives CASSLVTGDTGELFF. Supplemented by reference TRBV7-9 and TRBJ2-2, the full variable domain reads DTGVSQNPRHKITKRGQNVTFRCDPISEHNRLYWYRQTLGQGPEFLTYFQNEAQLEKSRLLSDRFSAERPKGSFSTLEIQRTEQGDSAMYLCASSLVTGDTGELFFGEGSRLTVL.

The V and J genes are TRBV27 and TRBJ1-6; D may be TRBD1 (5 bases). Germline V gene data show CDR1 as MNHEY and CDR2 as SMNVEV (reference sequence). Trimming removed 3 bases from V and 3 bases from J, with 9 bases in between. The CDR3 extends over 15 amino acids. CDR3 nucleotides: TGTGCCAGCAGTTTTATTGACAGCTATAATTCACCCCTCCACTTT. Protein sequence: CASSFIDSYNSPLHF.

V usage is TRBV6-5 and J usage is TRBJ1-1, with D perhaps TRBD1 (6 bases). The V end lost 4 bases, the J end lost 5 bases, and 17 bases lay between the germline ends. This CDR3 has 15 residues. Per the germline V gene, CDR1 is MNHEY and CDR2 is SVGAGI. The CDR3 protein is CASSLSAGAITEAFF. For the CDR3, the DNA is TGTGCCAGCAGTTTAAGCGCAGGGGCGATTACTGAAGCTTTCTTT.

The V gene is TRBV7-2, the J gene TRBJ2-1; perhaps TRBD2 as D (6 bases). Looked up from germline, CDR1 is SGHTA and CDR2 is FQGNSA. Trimming stripped 5 bases from V and 5 bases from J, with 19 bases between. This CDR3 region has 16 residues. CDR3 bases: TGTGCCAGCAGCCCCGTTAGCGGTGACCGACACAATGAGCAGTTCTTC. Translated: CASSPVSGDRHNEQFF.

This rearrangement joins TRBV6-1 to TRBJ1-6, with D unclear. This CDR3 is 14 amino acids long. The ends were cut back, 1 base at V and 10 bases at J, with 11 bases in the middle. Germline CDR1 is MNHNS and CDR2 is SASEGT. The CDR3 nucleotides read TGTGCCAGCAGTGAAGTGGCGTTTGGCTCACCCCTCCACTTT. Translating gives CASSEVAFGSPLHF.

The chain uses TRBV30 and TRBJ1-5; 7 bases are a match to TRBD1. CDR1 and CDR2 (germline): GTSNPN, SVGIG (reference sequence). V lost 2 bases, J lost 8 bases, and 6 bases stayed unmatched. The CDR3 runs 13 residues. This chain's CDR3 is CAWSWAGGEPQHF. The CDR3 nucleotides read TGTGCCTGGAGTTGGGCAGGGGGGGAGCCCCAGCATTTT.

The rearrangement links TRBV6-5 to TRBJ2-2, with 7 bases that match TRBD2. This CDR3 has 15 residues. CDR1 is MNHEY and CDR2 is SVGAGI in the germline V gene. With 5 bases clipped from V and 0 bases from J, the junction kept 3 bases outside the gene matches. The CDR3 is CASSPGLPNTGELFF. CDR3 nucleotide sequence: TGTGCCAGCAGTCCGGGACTACCGAACACCGGGGAGCTGTTTTTT.

This clone was detected only a few times. V is TRBV11-3 and J is TRBJ1-1; no firm D call. The CDR3 sequence is 14 residues long. The germline V and J ends were trimmed by 6 bases and 1 base, with 12 bases remaining between them. Germline loops: CDR1 SGHNT, CDR2 YENEEA. The CDR3 region is CASSPGRSNTEAFF. CDR3 DNA: TGTGCCAGCAGTCCCGGACGGTCGAACACTGAAGCTTTCTTT. Full variable domain (rest looked up from reference TRBV11-3 and TRBJ1-1): EAGVVQSPRYKIIEKKQPVAFWCNPISGHNTLYWYLQNLGQGPELLIRYENEEAVDDSQLPKDRFSAERLKGVDSTLKIQPAELGDSAVYLCASSPGRSNTEAFFGQGTRLTVV.

The chain couples TRBV7-6 to TRBJ2-3; 7 nucleotides line up with TRBD2. The CDR3 sequence is 15 residues long. CDR1 and CDR2 from the germline V gene are SGHVS and FNYEAQ. Germline trimming cut 5 bases from V and 6 bases from J; bases unmatched to any gene: 11. Here the CDR3 DNA reads TGTGCCAGCAGCCAACGTGGGGGAGGGGAGGATACGCAGTATTTT. Translating it yields CASSQRGGGEDTQYF.

V usage is TRBV9 and J usage is TRBJ2-7, with 9 nucleotides matching TRBD1. This CDR3 spans 15 amino acids. Germline CDR1 is SGDLS and CDR2 is YYNGEE. The J segment lost 5 bases and the V segment lost 3 bases, leaving 9 bases of the junction unmatched. CDR3 coding DNA: TGTGCCAGCAGCGCCGGGACAGGGACTGTTCACGAGCAGTACTTC. Translation gives CASSAGTGTVHEQYF.

The V gene is TRBV7-2, the J gene TRBJ1-3, with 8 bases matching TRBD1. This CDR3 region has 15 residues. Per germline, CDR1 SGHTA and CDR2 FQGNSA. J gave up 2 bases and V 4 bases, and 4 bases lay outside the gene matches. CDR3 sequence reads: CASSSTGATGNTIYF. The CDR3 region has the DNA TGTGCCAGCAGCTCGACAGGGGCTACTGGAAACACCATATATTTT.

The rearrangement uses TRBV6-5 and TRBJ2-3, with D possibly matching TRBD2 (5 bases). CDR3 length equals 15 residues. Germline values: CDR1 MNHEY, CDR2 SVGAGI. V was clipped by 0 bases and J by 2 bases, with 9 bases between them. DNA for the CDR3: TGTGCCAGCAGTTACTCGCCTAGCTTCACAGATACGCAGTATTTT. Protein product: CASSYSPSFTDTQYF.

The rearrangement uses TRBV4-3 and TRBJ1-1; D is unresolved. The CDR3 contains 14 residues. In germline, CDR1 is LGHNA, CDR2 YSLEER. The ends were cut back, 0 bases at V and 1 base at J, with 6 bases in the middle. The CDR3 loop reads CASSQDITNTEAFF. The CDR3 nucleotides are TGCGCCAGCAGCCAAGATATAACGAACACTGAAGCTTTCTTT.

The chain has TRBV2 and TRBJ1-5, with TRBD1 as a possible D gene (6 bases). The germline V and J ends were trimmed by 10 bases and 5 bases, with 18 bases remaining between them. Germline CDR1 reads SNHLY; CDR2 reads FYNNEI. This CDR3 contains 14 residues. The CDR3 protein is CATQRGGLDQPQHF. The CDR3 DNA sequence: TGTGCCACCCAGCGGGGGGGCCTCGATCAGCCCCAGCATTTT. The entire variable domain, with the rest obtained from reference TRBV2 and TRBJ1-5, is as follows: EPEVTQTPSHQVTQMGQEVILRCVPISNHLYFYWYRQILGQKVEFLVSFYNNEISEKSEIFDDQFSVERPDGSNFTLKIRSTKLEDSAMYFCATQRGGLDQPQHFGDGTRLSIL.

CDR3 residues: CASSPGQGGTEAFF. The CDR3 bases are TGTGCCAGCAGCCCTGGACAGGGTGGCACTGAAGCTTTCTTT. The chain carries TRBV4-2 and TRBJ1-1, with 8 bases matching TRBD1. Germline V gene lookup returns CDR1 LGHNA and CDR2 YNFKEQ. Trimming took 4 bases from V and 4 from J; bases not matched to a gene: 5. The CDR3 covers 14 residues.

This sequence joins TRBV7-2 and TRBJ2-3; D remains ambiguous. This CDR3 region has 12 residues. Trimming shortened V by 1 base and J by 10 bases, and 9 bases separated the two germline ends. Germline-derived CDR1 and CDR2 are SGHTA and FQGNSA. The DNA for the CDR3 is TGTGCCAGCAGCTTAGGGGGTGAGGCGCAGTATTTT. It is translated as CASSLGGEAQYF.

The gene calls are TRBV14 and TRBJ2-7; TRBD2 aligns across 7 bases. J was trimmed by 2 bases and V by 0 bases; bases with no gene match: 4. Germline CDR1 is SGHDN and CDR2 is FVKESK. The CDR3 covers 15 residues. CDR3 coding DNA: TGTGCCAGCAGCCAAGAGGTTGGGGGGGCCTACGAGCAGTACTTC. Protein: CASSQEVGGAYEQYF.

The gene calls are TRBV29-1 and TRBJ2-5, with D perhaps matching TRBD1 or TRBD2 (5 bases each). Trimming cost V 5 bases and J 4 bases, with 17 bases left between them. Per germline, CDR1 SQVTM and CDR2 ANQGSEA. The CDR3 is made up of 14 amino acids. The CDR3: CSVFSPGLGETQYF. In nucleotides, the CDR3 is TGCAGCGTTTTCTCCCCGGGGCTGGGAGAGACCCAGTACTTC. The whole variable domain, remainder taken from reference TRBV29-1 and TRBJ2-5, is SAVISQKPSRDICQRGTSLTIQCQVDSQVTMMFWYRQQPGQSLTLIATANQGSEATYESGFVIDKFPISRPNLTFSTLTVSNMSPEDSSIYLCSVFSPGLGETQYFGPGTRLLVL.

In this sample, this clone turned up once. The CDR3 nucleotides read TGTGCCAGCAGTGAAGGACGGAGCACAGATACGCAGTATTTT. Its translation: CASSEGRSTDTQYF. The chain uses TRBV6-1 and TRBJ2-3; D uncertain. Trimming cost V 1 base and J 0 bases, with 5 bases left between them. The CDR3 covers 14 residues. Germline values: CDR1 MNHNS, CDR2 SASEGT.

CDR3 sequence reads: CASSDRGIGGYTF. The CDR3 DNA follows: TGTGCCAGCAGCGACCGGGGGATCGGTGGCTACACCTTC. The chain recombines TRBV5-5 with TRBJ1-2; D possibly corresponds to TRBD1 (5 bases). The germline V gene encodes CDR1 SGHKS and CDR2 YYEKEE (reference sequence). This CDR3 has 13 residues. Between the trimmed V and J ends, which lost 4 bases and 7 bases, there was a span of 14 bases.

The V and J genes are TRBV6-5 and TRBJ2-7, with TRBD2 as a possible D gene (5 bases). Germline loops: CDR1 MNHEY, CDR2 SVGAGI. V lost 3 bases to trimming and J lost 3 bases, with 6 bases between them. This CDR3 has 12 residues. CDR3 sequence (DNA): TGTGCCAGCAGTTATCGGGGCTACGAGCAGTACTTC. Translation gives CASSYRGYEQYF.

This sequence joins TRBV11-2 and TRBJ2-2; 12 nucleotides align to TRBD2. Trimming cost V 1 base and J 5 bases; bases outside gene matches: 2. The germline CDR1 and CDR2 sequences are SGHAT and FQNNGV. The CDR3 is 16 residues long. CDR3 loop: CASSLVTSGGTGELFF. In DNA form, the CDR3 reads TGTGCCAGCAGCTTAGTAACTAGCGGGGGGACCGGGGAGCTGTTTTTT.

J is TRBJ2-3 and V is TRBV11-2; perhaps TRBD2 as D (7 bases). V was clipped by 4 bases and J by 5 bases, with 13 bases between them. The CDR3 has 14 amino acids. Germline loops: CDR1 SGHAT, CDR2 FQNNGV. CDR3: CASSYGGLLDTQYF. The DNA of the CDR3 is TGTGCCAGCAGCTACGGGGGGCTGCTAGATACGCAGTATTTT. The full variable domain, with the rest looked up from reference TRBV11-2 and TRBJ2-3, is EAGVAQSPRYKIIEKRQSVAFWCNPISGHATLYWYQQILGQGPKLLIQFQNNGVVDDSQLPKDRFSAERLKGVDSTLKIQPAKLEDSAVYLCASSYGGLLDTQYFGPGTRLTVL.

V is TRBV18 and J is TRBJ2-7; tentatively, D is TRBD1 or TRBD2 (5 bases each). Germline V gene data show CDR1 as KGHSH and CDR2 as LQKENI. V was clipped by 3 bases and J by 2 bases, with 14 bases between them. The CDR3 loop spans 15 amino acids. The CDR3 DNA follows: TGTGCCAGCTCACCCGGGGCCGGTACCCCCTACGAGCAGTACTTC. It translates to CASSPGAGTPYEQYF. Drawing the rest from reference TRBV18 and TRBJ2-7, the complete variable domain is NAGVMQNPRHLVRRRGQEARLRCSPMKGHSHVYWYRQLPEEGLKFMVYLQKENIIDESGMPKERFSAEFPKEGPSILRIQQVVRGDSAAYFCASSPGAGTPYEQYFGPGTRLTVT.

The CDR3 spells CASSDRLSGNTIYF. DNA for the CDR3: TGTGCCAGCAGTGACAGGTTAAGCGGAAACACCATATATTTT. The rearrangement links TRBV27 to TRBJ1-3, with D possibly matching TRBD1 (6 bases). Germline V gives CDR1 MNHEY, CDR2 SMNVEV (reference sequence). This CDR3 comprises 14 residues. Trimming took 5 bases from V and 4 from J, leaving 12 bases between them.

The rearrangement links TRBV19 to TRBJ1-1; 7 positions agree with TRBD1. The CDR3 sequence is 13 residues long. The germline V gene encodes CDR1 LNHDA and CDR2 SQIVND (reference sequence). Trimming took 6 bases from V and 5 from J; bases not matched to a gene: 6. In nucleotides, the CDR3 is TGTGCCAGTAGACGGGACAGAGAGACTGAAGCTTTCTTT. Protein product: CASRRDRETEAFF.

The V gene is TRBV4-2, the J gene TRBJ2-6; 10 bases are a match to TRBD1. Unmatched junction bases numbered 12, after V lost 4 bases and J lost 9 bases. This CDR3 has 17 amino acids. Germline values: CDR1 LGHNA, CDR2 YNFKEQ. The CDR3 DNA follows: TGTGCCAGCAGCCCCGAAACCCGGGACAGGGGCGTCAACGTCCTGACTTTC. Amino acid sequence: CASSPETRDRGVNVLTF.